This TCR beta chain was observed in a study of blood T cell repertoires in COVID-19. Turning to the study itself: The United States, Italy and Spain supplied acute and convalescent COVID-19 samples. Sources were T cells, B-cell-depleted T cells, or PBMCs; the material itself was cDNA or gDNA.

Germline lookup yields CDR1 SGHRS and CDR2 YFSETQ. This CDR3 region has 16 residues. The junction had 5 bases not matched to a gene; V was cut back by 4 bases and J by 0 bases. The table came from immunoSEQ multiplex PCR; TCRdb's copy has only in-frame clones and leaves some out. The sample contains more than 150,000 clones, roughly 80% of which appear only once. The origin of this receptor is a woman aged 50 to 60 who had recovered from COVID-19. Sequencing used PBMCs or T cells enriched from blood (not recorded which). The genes are TRBV5-1 and TRBJ2-2; 8 bases agree with TRBD1. The CDR3 DNA follows: TGCGCCAGCAGCATCTCAGGGGGCTCGAACACCGGGGAGCTGTTTTTT. Its translation: CASSISGGSNTGELFF.